The 3 T cell receptor beta chains reported below all come from one sample, sequenced in a study of neoadjuvant anti-PD-1 for oral cavity cancer. Sequencing used immunoSEQ multiplex PCR; TCRdb keeps in-frame clones, though not all of them. Seen here are about 6,800 clones, approximately 69% observed once, and the top ten hold 2.5% to 3.5%. The starting material was PBMCs, obtained before nivolumab (anti-PD-1) treatment. Every receptor here comes from a person between 40 and 85 years old with oral cavity squamous cell carcinoma.

This rearrangement joins TRBV19 to TRBJ1-5; TRBD1 matches 10 bases. This CDR3 contains 14 residues. CDR1 LNHDA and CDR2 SQIVND come from the germline V gene (reference sequence). Trimming at V came to 8 bases and at J to 7 bases, leaving 8 bases not matched to a gene. The DNA for the CDR3 is TGTGCCAGTCACACCGGACAGGGGGGACAGCCCCAGCATTTT. Residues: CASHTGQGGQPQHF.

This chain joins TRBV6-1 and TRBJ2-7; no clear D. Germline CDR1 MNHNS, CDR2 SASEGT. Trimming took 5 bases from V and 2 from J, leaving 7 bases between them. This CDR3 region has 12 residues. In DNA form, the CDR3 reads TGTGCCAGCAGTTTGGATACCTACGAGCAGTACTTC. Its protein is CASSLDTYEQYF.

This clone was recorded once. The chain joins TRBV10-1 to TRBJ1-6, with a weak D call TRBD1 (5 bases). CDR3 size: 15 residues. Trimming removed 3 bases from V and 7 bases from J, with 13 bases in between. Germline V gene sequence: CDR1 WNHNN, CDR2 SYGVQD (reference sequence). The CDR3, as DNA: TGCGCCAGCAGTGAAATGACAGCGGGCAATTCACCCCTCCACTTT. It codes for CASSEMTAGNSPLHF.